This is a list of T cell receptor beta chains from one sample in a study of cytomegalovirus exposure and HLA in healthy donors. The assay was immunoSEQ multiplex PCR, and TCRdb's table has in-frame clones only and misses some. In all, the sample yields some 150,000 clones. Sequencing was done on a sample of PBMCs. These receptors all come from a woman aged 18-30 years in good health and CMV-seronegative. Each CDR3 is given with its conserved first and last residue. The D gene is left open where the match is weak.

V: TRBV19; J: TRBJ1-2; D: NA; DNA: TGTGCCAGTAGTCCGCGACTTTTCTATGGCTACACCTTC; CDR3: CASSPRLFYGYTF
V: TRBV7-6; J: TRBJ1-3; D: TRBD1; DNA: TGTGCCAGCAGCCCAAAGCCTCCTAGGACAGGTCCGCCGAACACCATATATTTT; CDR3: CASSPKPPRTGPPNTIYF
V: TRBV14; J: TRBJ2-7; D: NA; DNA: TGTGCCAGCAGCCAGAGGGACTACGAGCAGTACTTC; CDR3: CASSQRDYEQYF
V: TRBV4-2; J: TRBJ2-1; D: NA; DNA: TGTGCCAGCAGCCAAGATGTACGGGAGTGGAGCGGTGAGCAGTTCTTC; CDR3: CASSQDVREWSGEQFF
V: TRBV15; J: TRBJ2-3; D: TRBD2; DNA: TGTGCCACCAGCAGAGGCCTCCTTCTAGCGGGAGCCACAGATACGCAGTATTTT; CDR3: CATSRGLLLAGATDTQYF
V: TRBV27; J: TRBJ2-1; D: TRBD1; DNA: TGTGCCAGCAGCAGGCTAACCGGGACAGGGGGAGAGGAGCAGTTCTTC; CDR3: CASSRLTGTGGEEQFF
V: TRBV21-1; J: TRBJ2-5; D: NA; DNA: TGTGCCAGCAGCAAAGCAAGGACAGGGAGGCGAGAGACCCAGTACTTC; CDR3: CASSKARTGRRETQYF
V: TRBV7-9; J: TRBJ1-1; D: NA; DNA: TGTGCCAGCAGAGATATCGACAGAATGAACACTGAAGCTTTCTTT; CDR3: CASRDIDRMNTEAFF
V: TRBV7-8; J: TRBJ2-2; D: TRBD2; DNA: TGTGCCAGCAGCATAGCTAGCGGATCGAACACCGGGGAGCTGTTTTTT; CDR3: CASSIASGSNTGELFF
V: TRBV7-3; J: TRBJ2-3; D: TRBD2; DNA: TGTGCCAGCAGCTTAATGGGGAGAGGTAGCGGGAAGTCGGATACGCAGTATTTT; CDR3: CASSLMGRGSGKSDTQYF
V: TRBV25-1; J: TRBJ1-2; D: NA; DNA: TGTGCCAGCAGTGAAAACCTATACTATGGCTACACCTTC; CDR3: CASSENLYYGYTF
V: TRBV4-1; J: TRBJ1-1; D: NA; DNA: TGCGCCAGCAGCCCCTCCTCTCTCGCAGGGACTGAAGCTTTCTTT; CDR3: CASSPSSLAGTEAFF
V: TRBV27; J: TRBJ2-1; D: TRBD2; DNA: TGTGCCAGCAGTTTATCAAGCGGGAGGGCCCTCTTTGAGCAGTTCTTC; CDR3: CASSLSSGRALFEQFF
V: TRBV19; J: TRBJ2-3; D: TRBD2; DNA: TGTGCCAGTAGTATGAGGTTAGCGGGAGTAGTAGATACGCAGTATTTT; CDR3: CASSMRLAGVVDTQYF
V: TRBV27; J: TRBJ2-5; D: TRBD1; DNA: TGTGCCAGCAGTTCCGACAGGGGAAGGGAGACCCAGTACTTC; CDR3: CASSSDRGRETQYF